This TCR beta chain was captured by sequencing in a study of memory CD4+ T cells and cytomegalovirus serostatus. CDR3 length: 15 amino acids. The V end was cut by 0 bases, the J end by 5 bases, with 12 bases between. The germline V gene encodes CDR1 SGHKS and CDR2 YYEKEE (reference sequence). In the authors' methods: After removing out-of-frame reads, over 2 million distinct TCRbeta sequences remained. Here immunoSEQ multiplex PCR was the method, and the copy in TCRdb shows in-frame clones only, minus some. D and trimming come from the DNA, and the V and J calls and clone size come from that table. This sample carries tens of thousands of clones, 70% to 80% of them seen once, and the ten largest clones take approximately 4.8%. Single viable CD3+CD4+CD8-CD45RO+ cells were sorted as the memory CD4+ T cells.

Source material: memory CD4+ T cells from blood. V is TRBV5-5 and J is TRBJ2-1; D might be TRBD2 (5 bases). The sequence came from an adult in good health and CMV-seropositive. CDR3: CASSLAGMNNNEQFF. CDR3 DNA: TGTGCCAGCAGCTTGGCGGGGATGAACAACAATGAGCAGTTCTTC.